A few counts support the clone carrying this T cell receptor beta chain. Its target is not known. Looked up from germline, CDR1 is DFQATT and CDR2 is SNEGSKA (reference sequence). CDR3 length equals 10 residues. The germline V and J ends were trimmed by 6 bases and 7 bases, with 8 bases remaining between them. This record belongs to a study of T cell responses to AZD1222 COVID-19 vaccine. Regarding the study as a whole: The number of AZD1222 recipients seropositive at baseline was only 5 to 7. Regions 160-218 and 743-854 dominated among vaccine-associated CD4 TCRs spanning spike. Spike-specific TCR breadth and depth both grew after two AZD1222 doses.

Only in-frame clones appear in the TCRdb table, and some are missing; sequencing was by immunoSEQ multiplex PCR. The data contain 140,000 to 150,000 clones, approximately 78% of them seen just once; the ten biggest clones take up roughly 4.3%. The receptor comes from an adult in good health. This sequence joins TRBV20-1 and TRBJ2-3; D remains unclear. Source: peripheral blood, taken on day 0 of MenACWY control vaccination. CDR3 sequence: CSALQYTQYF. CDR3 nucleotide sequence: TGCAGTGCATTACAGTATACGCAGTATTTT.